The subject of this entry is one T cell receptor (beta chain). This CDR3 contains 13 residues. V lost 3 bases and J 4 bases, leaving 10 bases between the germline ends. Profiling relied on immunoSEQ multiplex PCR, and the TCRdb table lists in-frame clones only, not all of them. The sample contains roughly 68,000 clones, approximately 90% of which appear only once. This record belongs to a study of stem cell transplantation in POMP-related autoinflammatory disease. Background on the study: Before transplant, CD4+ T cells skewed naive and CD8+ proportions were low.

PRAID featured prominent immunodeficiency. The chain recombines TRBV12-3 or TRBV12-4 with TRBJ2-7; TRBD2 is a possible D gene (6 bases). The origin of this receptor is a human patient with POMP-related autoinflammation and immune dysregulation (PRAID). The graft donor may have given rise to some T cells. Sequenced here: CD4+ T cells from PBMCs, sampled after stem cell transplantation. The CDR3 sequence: CASSLELAYEQYF. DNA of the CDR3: TGTGCCAGCAGTTTGGAGCTAGCGTACGAGCAGTACTTC.